This TCR beta chain was obtained from a study of Graves' ophthalmopathy and Graves' hyperthyroidism. Findings of the study overall: Also, most clonotypes expanded in the thyroid above 0.001 frequency appeared in blood.

The CDR3 contains 16 residues. Germline V gives CDR1 SGHTA, CDR2 FQGNSA. V lost 3 bases and J lost 2, with 16 bases in between. This clonotype was observed many times. Its antigen remains unknown. The TCR beta CDR3 regions underwent amplification from RNA transcripts. First-round RT-PCR with HTBI primers preceded a second-round multiplex PCR. TCRdb re-called the multiplex PCR reads with MiXCR, one entry per CDR3 protein. The data contain about 380,000 distinct CDR3 sequences, 15% of them singletons. Among the exclusions were patients with other autoimmune diseases, uncontrolled infections, pregnancy or lactation.

The specimen was peripheral blood. The clonotype was recovered from a woman between 18 and 29 years old with stable Graves' hyperthyroidism. The chain recombines TRBV7-2 with TRBJ2-5, with a weak D call TRBD2 (6 bases). The CDR3 DNA follows: TGTGCCAGCAGCTTGGCCGCCGTGGGGGGTCAAGAGACCCAGTACTTC. This codes for CASSLAAVGGQETQYF. Supplemented by reference TRBV7-2 and TRBJ2-5, the full variable domain reads GAGVSQSPSNKVTEKGKDVELRCDPISGHTALYWYRQSLGQGLEFLIYFQGNSAPDKSGLPSDRFSAERTGGSVSTLTIQRTQQEDSAVYLCASSLAAVGGQETQYFGPGTRLLVL.